The clone carrying this T cell receptor (beta chain) was seen a few times. As yet, its antigen is unknown. The data are from a study of cytomegalovirus exposure and HLA in healthy donors. It was with 60 Vbeta and 13 Jbeta primers that the PCR ran. Clones were sequenced by immunoSEQ multiplex PCR, and TCRdb holds only the in-frame ones, with some missing. The table has about 160,000 clones, 82% seen once. Study results and limitations: Most CMV-associated TCR beta chains were later found to appear HLA-restricted.

This CDR3 comprises 14 residues. The V gene end was trimmed by 1 base and the J gene end by 7 bases; junction bases not matched to a gene: 6. Looked up from germline, CDR1 is SNHLY and CDR2 is FYNNEI. Sequencing was carried out using PBMCs. The receptor's source is a man over 45 in good health and CMV-seropositive. The V gene is TRBV2, the J gene TRBJ2-7; 8 nucleotides agree with TRBD1. The DNA of the CDR3 is TGTGCCAGCAGTGAAGTACAGGGGGTGGGGGAGCAGTACTTC. Amino acids: CASSEVQGVGEQYF.